This T cell receptor (beta chain) is from a study of blood T cell repertoires in COVID-19. This CDR3 is built from 13 residues. Trimming stripped 4 bases from V and 8 bases from J, with 12 bases between. Germline V gene sequence: CDR1 SGHNT, CDR2 YYREEE (reference sequence). Data came from immunoSEQ multiplex PCR; TCRdb stores just in-frame clones and leaves some out. The sample includes a few hundred thousand clones, approximately 86% seen only once; the top ten take 8% to 9.5%. The sample consisted of PBMCs or T cells enriched from blood (not recorded which). The V gene is TRBV5-4, the J gene TRBJ2-2; D unresolved. This TCR came from an older woman who had recovered from COVID-19. CDR3 in DNA: TGTGCCAGCAGCCCTATAACGAGGGGGGAGCTGTTTTTT. Translation gives CASSPITRGELFF. Full variable domain (remainder filled in from reference TRBV5-4 and TRBJ2-2): ETGVTQSPTHLIKTRGQQVTLRCSSQSGHNTVSWYQQALGQGPQFIFQYYREEENGRGNFPPRFSGLQFPNYSSELNVNALELDDSALYLCASSPITRGELFFGEGSRLTVL.